These T cell receptor beta chains were read from a single sample in a study of blood T cell repertoires in COVID-19. Sequencing used immunoSEQ multiplex PCR; TCRdb keeps in-frame clones, though not all of them. The sample has more than 300,000 clones, roughly 90% seen once; the top ten hold approximately 4.1%. The sample was PBMCs or T cells enriched from blood (not recorded which). These receptors came from a woman under 40 who had been exposed to COVID-19. CDR3s include the opening cysteine and the closing phenylalanine or tryptophan. Each record gives: CDR3 length, clone size, J gene, D gene, V gene, CDR3 DNA, CDR3 protein. D genes are given only for firm matches. Expanded clones get a size class; other rows say once, few or many, or leave the size out.

length: 15; size: NA; J: TRBJ1-1; D: NA; V: TRBV5-1; DNA: TGCGCCAGCAGCTTGGGTGCGGGGGAGGTATCTGAAGCTTTCTTT; CDR3: CASSLGAGEVSEAFF
length: 16; size: few; J: TRBJ2-1; D: TRBD1; V: TRBV5-1; DNA: TGCGCCAGCAGCTGGCCGGACAGGGGGTTATTCGATGAGCAGTTCTTC; CDR3: CASSWPDRGLFDEQFF
length: 13; size: few; J: TRBJ1-2; D: TRBD1; V: TRBV2; DNA: TGTGCCAGCAGCGAGGGACAGCTCTATGGCTACACCTTC; CDR3: CASSEGQLYGYTF
length: 14; size: NA; J: TRBJ1-1; D: TRBD1; V: TRBV6-5; DNA: TGTGCCAGCCTACTGAACACAGGGGGCTCTGAAGCTTTCTTT; CDR3: CASLLNTGGSEAFF
length: 18; size: NA; J: TRBJ2-3; D: TRBD2; V: TRBV5-1; DNA: TGCGCCAGCAGCCTACCTGACTCGACTAGCGGATTCACAGATACGCAGTATTTT; CDR3: CASSLPDSTSGFTDTQYF
length: 16; size: NA; J: TRBJ1-3; D: TRBD1; V: TRBV5-1; DNA: TGCGCCAGCAGCTTGGCAGGGGGCGACGTTGGAAACACCATATATTTT; CDR3: CASSLAGGDVGNTIYF
length: 15; size: NA; J: TRBJ2-5; D: TRBD1; V: TRBV5-6; DNA: TGTGCCAGCAGCCCTTGGACAGGGGCTCAAGAGACCCAGTACTTC; CDR3: CASSPWTGAQETQYF
length: 15; size: NA; J: TRBJ2-7; D: TRBD1; V: TRBV10-3; DNA: TGTGCCATCAGGGAAGGACAGGGCGCTACCTACGAGCAGTACTTC; CDR3: CAIREGQGATYEQYF
length: 18; size: NA; J: TRBJ1-4; D: NA; V: TRBV5-1; DNA: TGCGCCAGTTACCGGGACAAGGGATGGGGCACAACTAATGAAAAACTGTTTTTT; CDR3: CASYRDKGWGTTNEKLFF
length: 17; size: NA; J: TRBJ2-2; D: NA; V: TRBV7-2; DNA: TGTGCCAGCAGCGACGGGACGGACTACACGTGGACCGGGGAGCTGTTTTTT; CDR3: CASSDGTDYTWTGELFF
length: 17; size: NA; J: TRBJ1-3; D: TRBD1; V: TRBV18; DNA: TGTGCCAGCTCACCAGGGACAGGGGGCGCGTTTGGAAACACCATATATTTT; CDR3: CASSPGTGGAFGNTIYF
length: 13; size: NA; J: TRBJ1-1; D: NA; V: TRBV10-3; DNA: TGTGCCACCGGTACGACAGGGAACACTGAAGCTTTCTTT; CDR3: CATGTTGNTEAFF
length: 16; size: NA; J: TRBJ1-4; D: TRBD1; V: TRBV23-1; DNA: TGCGCCAGCAGTCGACCGGGACAGGCGTACGAGGAAAAACTGTTTTTT; CDR3: CASSRPGQAYEEKLFF
length: 20; size: NA; J: TRBJ1-6; D: NA; V: TRBV27; DNA: TGTGCCAGCAGTTTATCTAGCCGAGGTAGCGACGGCCCAGGCAGTTTCCCCCTCCACTTT; CDR3: CASSLSSRGSDGPGSFPLHF
length: 14; size: NA; J: TRBJ2-5; D: TRBD1; V: TRBV5-1; DNA: TGCGCCAGCAGCTTGTTGGACAGGGGGGAGACCCAGTACTTC; CDR3: CASSLLDRGETQYF
length: 15; size: NA; J: TRBJ2-2; D: NA; V: TRBV7-9; DNA: TGTGCCAGCAGACCTAACAGGGTAAACACCGGGGAGCTGTTTTTT; CDR3: CASRPNRVNTGELFF
length: 14; size: many; J: TRBJ1-5; D: TRBD1; V: TRBV6-5; DNA: TGTGCCAGCAATCCGACAGGGTCCAATCAGCCCCAGCATTTT; CDR3: CASNPTGSNQPQHF
length: 15; size: once; J: TRBJ1-4; D: NA; V: TRBV7-2; DNA: TGTGCCAGCAGCCCTCTTCAGGGGCTTAATGAAAAACTGTTTTTT; CDR3: CASSPLQGLNEKLFF
length: 14; size: NA; J: TRBJ2-3; D: TRBD2; V: TRBV5-1; DNA: TGCGCCAGCAGCTTAGGGACTAGACGCGATACGCAGTATTTT; CDR3: CASSLGTRRDTQYF
length: 16; size: NA; J: TRBJ1-6; D: NA; V: TRBV19; DNA: TGTGCCAGTAGTATAGACCCCCCGGGGTCTAATTCACCCCTCCACTTT; CDR3: CASSIDPPGSNSPLHF
length: 19; size: NA; J: TRBJ2-1; D: TRBD2; V: TRBV7-8; DNA: TGTGCCAGCAGCTTAGGACTTAGCGGGGGGGCCGACATTTACAATGAGCAGTTCTTC; CDR3: CASSLGLSGGADIYNEQFF
length: 13; size: NA; J: TRBJ1-2; D: NA; V: TRBV6-5; DNA: TGTGCCAGCAGTTTCGGGGCTAACTATGGCTACACCTTC; CDR3: CASSFGANYGYTF
length: 14; size: NA; J: TRBJ1-3; D: NA; V: TRBV11-2; DNA: TGTGCCAGCAGCTTAGTTCTATCGGGAAACACCATATATTTT; CDR3: CASSLVLSGNTIYF
length: 18; size: NA; J: TRBJ1-5; D: NA; V: TRBV4-1; DNA: TGCGCCAGCAGCCTCAACATGGGCTATATATATAGCAATCAGCCCCAGCATTTT; CDR3: CASSLNMGYIYSNQPQHF
length: 14; size: NA; J: TRBJ1-3; D: NA; V: TRBV7-8; DNA: TGTGCCACCTCATGGAGGGGACGAGGAAACACCATATATTTT; CDR3: CATSWRGRGNTIYF
length: 15; size: once; J: TRBJ2-1; D: NA; V: TRBV7-2; DNA: TGTGCCAGCAGCTTAGCGGGGGGGCTCTACAATGAGCAGTTCTTC; CDR3: CASSLAGGLYNEQFF
length: 14; size: NA; J: TRBJ1-1; D: NA; V: TRBV7-9; DNA: TGTGCCAGCAGCTTAGCTAGGAGGGGCGCTGAAGCTTTCTTT; CDR3: CASSLARRGAEAFF
length: 15; size: few; J: TRBJ2-1; D: TRBD2; V: TRBV15; DNA: TGTGCCACCAGCAGAGGGCTAGCGGATTACAATGAGCAGTTCTTC; CDR3: CATSRGLADYNEQFF
length: 14; size: NA; J: TRBJ1-1; D: NA; V: TRBV19; DNA: TGTGCCAGTAGTATCTTGAGCACTAACACTGAAGCTTTCTTT; CDR3: CASSILSTNTEAFF
length: 15; size: NA; J: TRBJ2-7; D: TRBD1; V: TRBV19; DNA: TGTGCCAGTAGTGGCCACAGACAGGGGGCCTACGAGCAGTACTTC; CDR3: CASSGHRQGAYEQYF
length: 14; size: NA; J: TRBJ1-3; D: NA; V: TRBV18; DNA: TGTGCCAGCTCACCACAGTATGAGGGAAACACCATATATTTT; CDR3: CASSPQYEGNTIYF
length: 15; size: NA; J: TRBJ2-7; D: TRBD1; V: TRBV9; DNA: TGTGCCAGCAGCGAGGGACAGGGATCGTCCTACGAGCAGTACTTC; CDR3: CASSEGQGSSYEQYF
length: 15; size: NA; J: TRBJ2-1; D: TRBD2; V: TRBV18; DNA: TGTGCCAGCTCACCAGGCCTAGCGGGATACAATGAGCAGTTCTTC; CDR3: CASSPGLAGYNEQFF
length: 12; size: NA; J: TRBJ2-5; D: TRBD2; V: TRBV19; DNA: TGTGCCAGCTCGACTAGCTGGGAGACCCAGTACTTC; CDR3: CASSTSWETQYF
length: 19; size: NA; J: TRBJ2-7; D: TRBD2; V: TRBV9; DNA: TGTGCCAGCAGCGTAGGCCCCGGGGGGGTAGCGGGTGCTTCCTACGAGCAGTACTTC; CDR3: CASSVGPGGVAGASYEQYF
length: 15; size: NA; J: TRBJ1-6; D: NA; V: TRBV19; DNA: TGTGCCAGTACAGCAGGGTCCTCCTATAATTCACCCCTCCACTTT; CDR3: CASTAGSSYNSPLHF
length: 14; size: NA; J: TRBJ2-3; D: NA; V: TRBV7-3; DNA: TGTGCCAGCAGCCTACAGTTTAGCACAGATACGCAGTATTTT; CDR3: CASSLQFSTDTQYF
length: 13; size: once; J: TRBJ1-2; D: NA; V: TRBV5-4; DNA: TGTGCCAGCAGCTTGACAGCCAACTATGGCTACACCTTC; CDR3: CASSLTANYGYTF
length: 15; size: once; J: TRBJ1-6; D: NA; V: TRBV6-5; DNA: TGTGCCAGCAGGCAAGATTGGGCATATAATTCACCCCTCCACTTT; CDR3: CASRQDWAYNSPLHF
length: 13; size: NA; J: TRBJ1-1; D: NA; V: TRBV2; DNA: TGTGCCAGCTTAAGGCAGGGGAACTCTGAAGCTTTCTTT; CDR3: CASLRQGNSEAFF
length: 14; size: NA; J: TRBJ1-2; D: TRBD1; V: TRBV5-4; DNA: TGTGCCAGCAGCAGCAGGGGACAGGGCTATGGCTACACCTTC; CDR3: CASSSRGQGYGYTF